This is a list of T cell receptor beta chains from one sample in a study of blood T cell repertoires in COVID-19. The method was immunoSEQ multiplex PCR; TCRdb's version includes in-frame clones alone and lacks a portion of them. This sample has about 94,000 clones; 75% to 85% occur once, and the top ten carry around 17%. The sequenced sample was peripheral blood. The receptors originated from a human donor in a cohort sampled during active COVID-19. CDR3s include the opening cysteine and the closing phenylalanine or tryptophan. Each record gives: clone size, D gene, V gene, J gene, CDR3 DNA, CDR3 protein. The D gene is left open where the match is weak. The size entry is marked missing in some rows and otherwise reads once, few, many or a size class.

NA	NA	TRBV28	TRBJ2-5	TGTGCCAGCAGTTTAGTTTCCTGGACTGGCCAAGAGACCCAGTACTTC	CASSLVSWTGQETQYF
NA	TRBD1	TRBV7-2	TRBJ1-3	TGTGCCAGCAGCCCCACTCACCCAGGGGGACCAAACACCATATATTTT	CASSPTHPGGPNTIYF
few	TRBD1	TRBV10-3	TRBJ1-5	TGTGCCATCACCAGGGGGGACAATCAGCCCCAGCATTTT	CAITRGDNQPQHF
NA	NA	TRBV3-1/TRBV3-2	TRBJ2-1	TGTGCCAGCAGCCAAGGAGTTTTAGAGCAGTTCTTC	CASSQGVLEQFF
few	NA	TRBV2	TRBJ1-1	TGTGCCAGCAGTGAAGGACTATACACTGAAGCTTTCTTT	CASSEGLYTEAFF
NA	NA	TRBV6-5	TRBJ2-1	TGTGCCAGCTCCCTGACTCCATTCACCTACAATGAGCAGTTCTTC	CASSLTPFTYNEQFF
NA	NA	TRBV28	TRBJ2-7	TGTGCCAGCAGGACCCGACAGGACTCCTACGAGCAGTACTTC	CASRTRQDSYEQYF
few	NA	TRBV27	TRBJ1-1	TGTGCCAGCAGGCACGGGAACACTGAAGCTTTCTTT	CASRHGNTEAFF
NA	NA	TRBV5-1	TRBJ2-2	TGCGCCAGCAGCCCTTCAGGCACCGGGGAGCTGTTTTTT	CASSPSGTGELFF
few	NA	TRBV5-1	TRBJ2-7	TGCGCCAGCGTCAGGGGAGGGGGTGGTCCTCTCGAGCAGTACTTC	CASVRGGGGPLEQYF
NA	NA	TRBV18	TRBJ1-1	TGTGCCAGCTCACCGAGCTTGGGGGCCATGAACACTGAAGCTTTCTTT	CASSPSLGAMNTEAFF
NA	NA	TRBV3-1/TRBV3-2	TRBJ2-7	TGTGCCAGCAGCTTGGTCGGCGAGCAGTACTTC	CASSLVGEQYF
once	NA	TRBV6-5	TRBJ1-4	TGTGCCAGCAGCCTACAGGGCCTAAGTGAAAAACTGTTTTTT	CASSLQGLSEKLFF
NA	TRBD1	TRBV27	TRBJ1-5	TGTGCCAGCAGTCCTGCCGACAGGGTCAATCAGCCCCAGCATTTT	CASSPADRVNQPQHF
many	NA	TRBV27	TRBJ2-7	TGTGCCAGCAGTCTCCGAGGGTCTTACGAGCAGTACTTC	CASSLRGSYEQYF
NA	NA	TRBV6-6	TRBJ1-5	TGTGCCAGCAGCGACCGGACAGCTGATCAGCCCCAGCATTTT	CASSDRTADQPQHF
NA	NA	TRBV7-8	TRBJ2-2	TGTGCCAGCAGCTCAGACCAGGGGCTCGCCGGGGAGCTGTTTTTT	CASSSDQGLAGELFF
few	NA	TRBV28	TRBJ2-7	TGTGCCAGCAGTTTAAGTGACGGGGGCTACGAGCAGTACTTC	CASSLSDGGYEQYF
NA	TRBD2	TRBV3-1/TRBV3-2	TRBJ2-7	TGTGCCAGCGGGCCGACCTCAGGGGGACTAGCGGGAGGGCACGAGCAGTACTTC	CASGPTSGGLAGGHEQYF
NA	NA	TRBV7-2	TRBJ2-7	TGTGCCAGCAACAGGAATCTCCGGAGCTACGAGCAGTACTTC	CASNRNLRSYEQYF
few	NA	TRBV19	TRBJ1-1	TGTGCCAGTAGTAGAGTTATGAACACTGAAGCTTTCTTT	CASSRVMNTEAFF
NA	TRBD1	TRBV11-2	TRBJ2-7	TGTGCCAGCAGCCAACCGGGACAGGAGACGTACGAGCAGTACTTC	CASSQPGQETYEQYF
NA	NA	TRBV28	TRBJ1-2	TGTGCCAGCCTTAAGGCAGGCCCCCGTAACTATGGCTACACCTTC	CASLKAGPRNYGYTF
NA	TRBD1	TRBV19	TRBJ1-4	TGTGCCAGCGCGAGGGACAGCGAAGGAAAACTGTTTTTT	CASARDSEGKLFF
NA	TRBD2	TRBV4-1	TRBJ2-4	TGCGCCAGCAGCCAAGGACTAGCGGGAGGGCGAGCCAAAAACATTCAGTACTTC	CASSQGLAGGRAKNIQYF
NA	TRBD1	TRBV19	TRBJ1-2	TGTGCCAGTAGGCCCGGGACAGCTATTAACTATGGCTACACCTTC	CASRPGTAINYGYTF
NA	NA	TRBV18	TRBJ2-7	TGTGCCAGCTCACAGGGGGGGCGCATCAGCGAGCAGTACTTC	CASSQGGRISEQYF
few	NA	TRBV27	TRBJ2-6	TGTGCCAGCAAAACAGGAGCTGGGGCCAACGTCCTGACTTTC	CASKTGAGANVLTF
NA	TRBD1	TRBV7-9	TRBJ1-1	TGTGCCAGCAGCTTAGGGGACAGGGGGAACACTGAAGCTTTCTTT	CASSLGDRGNTEAFF
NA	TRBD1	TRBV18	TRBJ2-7	TGTGCCAGCTCACCACGGCCAGGGGGCACCTACGAGCAGTACTTC	CASSPRPGGTYEQYF
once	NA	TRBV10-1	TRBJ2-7	TGCGCCAGCAGTGCAGTTCTACCGGGGGAGCAGTACTTC	CASSAVLPGEQYF
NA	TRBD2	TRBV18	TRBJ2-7	TGTGCCAGCTCACCACCCCACAATAGCGGGAGTAGGTACGAGCAGTACTTC	CASSPPHNSGSRYEQYF
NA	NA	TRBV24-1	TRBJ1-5	TGTGCCACCAGTGATCGGAGTCATTATAGCAATCAGCCCCAGCATTTT	CATSDRSHYSNQPQHF
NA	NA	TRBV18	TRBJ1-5	TGTGCCAGCTCACGCCGCTCAGGGGATGGTCAGCCCCAGCATTTT	CASSRRSGDGQPQHF
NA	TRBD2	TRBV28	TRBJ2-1	TGTGCCAGCTCTCCACACAAGACTAGCGGAAATGAGCAGTTCTTC	CASSPHKTSGNEQFF
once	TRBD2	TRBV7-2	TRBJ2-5	TGTGCCAGCAGCTTAGTTGGGACTAGCGGCCAAGAGACCCAGTACTTC	CASSLVGTSGQETQYF